The 21 T cell receptor beta chains listed next were all sequenced from one sample in a study of T-cell memory formation after mild COVID-19. One entry per CDR3 protein, called by TCRdb with MiXCR from the 5' RACE reads. Among 550,000 to 650,000 distinct CDR3 sequences listed, 17% were seen once. Sequencing input: PBMCs or a T cell subset sorted from them (not recorded which). The receptors here all came from an adult woman who had mild COVID-19 (a few samples of this study predate the infection). Cell type and time point are not known.

The V call is TRBV3-1, the J call TRBJ1-1; D gene uncertain. The CDR3 totals 13 residues. The V end lost 1 base, the J end lost 4 bases, and 7 bases lay between the germline ends. Germline CDR1 reads LGHDT; CDR2 reads YNNKEL (reference sequence). This chain's CDR3 is CASSQAGSTEAFF. In DNA form, the CDR3 reads TGTGCCAGCAGCCAAGCGGGTAGCACTGAAGCTTTCTTT. Drawing the rest from reference TRBV3-1 and TRBJ1-1, the complete variable domain is DTAVSQTPKYLVTQMGNDKSIKCEQNLGHDTMYWYKQDSKKFLKIMFSYNNKELIINETVPNRFSPKSPDKAHLNLHINSLELGDSAVYFCASSQAGSTEAFFGQGTRLTVV.

This clonotype has ten or more counts. The chain is built from TRBV11-2 and TRBJ1-5; TRBD1 aligns across 9 bases. The CDR3 has 15 amino acids. Germline CDR1 is SGHAT and CDR2 is FQNNGV. J lost 0 bases, V lost 4 bases, and 1 base had no gene match. CDR3 protein: CASSSTGGSNQPQHF. In nucleotides, the CDR3 is TGTGCCAGCAGCTCGACAGGGGGTAGCAATCAGCCCCAGCATTTT.

The V call is TRBV2, the J call TRBJ2-6; possibly TRBD1 for D (6 bases). Germline CDR1 reads SNHLY; CDR2 reads FYNNEI. The CDR3 has 18 amino acids. The V end lost 6 bases, the J end lost 2 bases, and 20 bases lay between the germline ends. The DNA of the CDR3 is TGTGCCAGCAGAGCACGGGAACAGGGAATCGCTGGGGCCAACGTCCTGACTTTC. It is translated as CASRAREQGIAGANVLTF.

V and J are TRBV7-6 and TRBJ2-2; 7 nucleotides match TRBD1. CDR1 is SGHVS and CDR2 is FNYEAQ in the germline V gene. The CDR3 extends over 16 amino acids. The V gene end was trimmed by 5 bases and the J gene end by 5 bases; junction bases not matched to a gene: 11. The CDR3 DNA reads TGTGCCAGCAGCGCCGACAGGGTGGGGGTGACCGGGGAGCTGTTTTTT. Its protein is CASSADRVGVTGELFF.

The CDR3 region has the DNA TGTGCCAGCAGCTTAACAGGGGGAGACTACGAGCAGTACTTC. It specifies CASSLTGGDYEQYF. The chain recombines TRBV7-3 with TRBJ2-7, with D perhaps matching TRBD1 (6 bases). The CDR3 is made up of 14 amino acids. V lost 0 bases to trimming and J lost 3 bases, with 9 bases between them. CDR1 is SGHTA, CDR2 FQGTGA, per germline.

J is TRBJ1-6 and V is TRBV6-5, with no clear D. Trimming took 0 bases from V and 10 from J, leaving 10 bases between them. The CDR3 spans 14 residues. Germline V CDR1 and CDR2: MNHEY, SVGAGI. The DNA for the CDR3 is TGTGCCAGCAGTTACTCATCCCTCGGGTCACCCCTCCACTTT. It specifies CASSYSSLGSPLHF.

Ten or more counts support this clonotype. This chain joins TRBV24-1 and TRBJ2-1, with TRBD2 matching 7 bases. CDR1 is KGHDR, CDR2 SFDVKD, per germline. The CDR3 runs to 15 residues. The J segment lost 8 bases and the V segment lost 2 bases, leaving 8 bases of the junction unmatched. CDR3 nucleotides: TGTGCCACCAGTGATTCCGGGACTATGAGGTATGAGCAGTTCTTC. This sequence encodes CATSDSGTMRYEQFF.

This clonotype was seen a few times. This rearrangement joins TRBV5-6 to TRBJ2-1; D may be TRBD1 (6 bases). V gave up 3 bases and J gave up 3 bases, with 13 bases separating them. This CDR3 has 15 amino acids. Germline CDR1 is SGHDT and CDR2 is YYEEEE. The chain's CDR3 is CASSSGVADYNEQFF. CDR3 bases: TGTGCCAGCAGCTCAGGGGTGGCGGACTACAATGAGCAGTTCTTC.

A few counts support this clonotype. The gene calls are TRBV9 and TRBJ2-1; 7 nucleotides agree with TRBD2. V was clipped by 3 bases and J by 7 bases; unmatched bases: 10. The length of the CDR3 is 15 residues. The V gene's germline CDR1 is SGDLS and CDR2 YYNGEE. The CDR3 bases are TGTGCCAGCAGCGCCTCGGGAACTAGCGAGAATGAGCAGTTCTTC. Its translation: CASSASGTSENEQFF.

In this sample, this clonotype turned up a few times. The chain employs TRBV4-3 and TRBJ2-1; 11 positions agree with TRBD2. V shed 8 bases, J shed 7 bases, and the junction held 7 bases outside the gene matches. The CDR3 is 14 residues long. From germline, CDR1 is LGHNA and CDR2 YSLEER. This chain's CDR3 is CASQPGLAVNEQFF. CDR3 in DNA: TGCGCCAGCCAACCGGGACTAGCGGTTAATGAGCAGTTCTTC.

This clonotype appeared a few times. V is TRBV7-8 and J is TRBJ2-1; 12 nucleotides agree with TRBD2. Trimming at V came to 6 bases and at J to 7 bases, leaving 4 bases not matched to a gene. The CDR3 runs to 14 residues. The germline V gene has CDR1 SGHVS and CDR2 FQNEAQ. As DNA, the CDR3 is TGTGCCAGCAGGCTACTAGCGGGAGGAAATGAGCAGTTCTTC. Its protein product is CASRLLAGGNEQFF. Using reference TRBV7-8 and TRBJ2-1 for the parts outside the CDR3, the full variable domain is GAGVSQSPRYKVAKRGQDVALRCDPISGHVSLFWYQQALGQGPEFLTYFQNEAQLDKSGLPSDRFFAERPEGSVSTLKIQRTQQEDSAVYLCASRLLAGGNEQFFGPGTRLTVL.

This clonotype has just a few counts. This CDR3 is CASSARGGNQPQHF. DNA for the CDR3: TGTGCCAGCAGCGCTCGAGGAGGGAATCAGCCCCAGCATTTT. V is TRBV9 and J is TRBJ1-5; D is unresolved. The germline CDR1 and CDR2 sequences are SGDLS and YYNGEE. The CDR3 runs 14 residues. With 3 bases removed from V and 4 bases from J, the gap between germline ends came to 11 bases.

The genes are TRBV3-1 and TRBJ2-7; 7 nucleotides line up with TRBD1. Germline lookup yields CDR1 LGHDT and CDR2 YNNKEL (reference sequence). This CDR3 comprises 13 residues. Trimming cost V 3 bases and J 7 bases; bases outside gene matches: 6. The CDR3 nucleotides are TGTGCCAGCAGCCAGCCGGCAGGGGGTGAGCAGTACTTC. It specifies CASSQPAGGEQYF.

The chain has TRBV2 and TRBJ2-7; TRBD2 agrees at 11 bases. The CDR3 spans 16 residues. Losses at the gene ends were 5 bases for V and 2 bases for J; bases not matched to a gene: 8. CDR1 is SNHLY, CDR2 FYNNEI, per germline. The CDR3 sequence: CASSQLAGDQAYEQYF. CDR3 nucleotide sequence: TGTGCCAGCAGTCAACTAGCGGGAGACCAGGCCTACGAGCAGTACTTC.

J is TRBJ1-5 and V is TRBV2; D is unclear. The V gene lost 8 bases and the J gene lost 3 bases, with 8 bases spanning the gap. The CDR3 spans 12 residues. Germline assignment: CDR1 SNHLY and CDR2 FYNNEI. The CDR3 loop is CASSRHNQPQHF. The CDR3 region has the DNA TGTGCCAGCTCGAGACACAATCAGCCCCAGCATTTT.

This sequence joins TRBV24-1 and TRBJ1-2; D not resolved. Germline assignment: CDR1 KGHDR and CDR2 SFDVKD. With 5 bases removed from V and 4 bases from J, the gap between germline ends came to 10 bases. The CDR3 has 13 amino acids. CDR3 nucleotides: TGTGCCACCAGTGGAGCAGGCTTCTATGGCTACACCTTC. Translated: CATSGAGFYGYTF.

This clonotype was detected ten times or more. The V call is TRBV25-1, the J call TRBJ2-3; no firm D call. CDR1 is MGHDK and CDR2 is SYGVNS in the germline V gene. The CDR3 runs to 13 residues. V was cut by 4 bases and J by 0 bases, with 5 bases left in between. The CDR3: CASSGASTDTQYF. CDR3 nucleotide sequence: TGTGCCAGCAGTGGTGCTAGCACAGATACGCAGTATTTT.

The chain couples TRBV5-1 to TRBJ2-5; 12 bases are a match to TRBD1. Germline assignment: CDR1 SGHRS and CDR2 YFSETQ. The CDR3 consists of 19 residues. V shed 4 bases and J 1 base; nucleotides not matched to a gene: 14. CDR3 in amino acids: CASSLGQGAISALQETQYF. CDR3 nucleotides: TGCGCCAGCAGCCTGGGACAGGGGGCGATTTCAGCTCTCCAAGAGACCCAGTACTTC.

This clonotype has only a few counts. The CDR3 here is CASSLVEGRTTEAFF. The CDR3 DNA sequence: TGTGCCAGCAGCTTAGTAGAGGGACGGACCACTGAAGCTTTCTTT. The rearrangement uses TRBV7-9 and TRBJ1-1, with a weak D call TRBD1 (5 bases). Germline V gene sequence: CDR1 SEHNR, CDR2 FQNEAQ (reference sequence). The V end lost 1 base, the J end lost 4 bases, and 13 bases lay between the germline ends. The CDR3 totals 15 residues.

The chain joins TRBV12-3 or TRBV12-4 to TRBJ2-1; D call uncertain. Trimming took 6 bases from V and 8 from J, leaving 11 bases between them. The CDR3 is 12 amino acids. The chain's CDR3 is CASRSGGDEQFF. The CDR3 DNA reads TGTGCCAGCAGATCAGGCGGCGATGAGCAGTTCTTC.

The chain carries TRBV4-1 and TRBJ2-2; 7 bases line up with TRBD1. Trimming cost V 4 bases and J 3 bases; bases outside gene matches: 8. From germline, CDR1 is MGHRA and CDR2 YSYEKL. The CDR3 consists of 16 residues. Written as DNA, the CDR3 is TGCGCCAGCAGCCGCACAGAGGGGGCTTACACCGGGGAGCTGTTTTTT. This sequence encodes CASSRTEGAYTGELFF.